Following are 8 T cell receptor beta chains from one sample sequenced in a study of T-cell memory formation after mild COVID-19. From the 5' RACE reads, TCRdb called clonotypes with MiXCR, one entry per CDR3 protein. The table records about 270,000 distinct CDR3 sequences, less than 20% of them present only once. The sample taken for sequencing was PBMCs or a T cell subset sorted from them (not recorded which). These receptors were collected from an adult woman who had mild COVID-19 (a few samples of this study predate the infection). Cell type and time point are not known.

CDR3 DNA: TGTGCCAGCTCACCCAGATTAGGACAGGAAGGCCCCGGGGAGCTGTTTTTT. It codes for CASSPRLGQEGPGELFF. This sequence joins TRBV18 and TRBJ2-2; 7 nucleotides align to TRBD1. Per the germline V gene, CDR1 is KGHSH and CDR2 is LQKENI. The V segment lost 3 bases and the J segment 6 bases; nucleotides outside the gene matches: 13. There are 17 residues in the CDR3.

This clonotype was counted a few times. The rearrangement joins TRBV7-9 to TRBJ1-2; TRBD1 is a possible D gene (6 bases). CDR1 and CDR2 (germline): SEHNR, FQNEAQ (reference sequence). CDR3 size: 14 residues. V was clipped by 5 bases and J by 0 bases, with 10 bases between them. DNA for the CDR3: TGTGCCAGCAGCCGGGACACTACTAACTATGGCTACACCTTC. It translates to CASSRDTTNYGYTF.

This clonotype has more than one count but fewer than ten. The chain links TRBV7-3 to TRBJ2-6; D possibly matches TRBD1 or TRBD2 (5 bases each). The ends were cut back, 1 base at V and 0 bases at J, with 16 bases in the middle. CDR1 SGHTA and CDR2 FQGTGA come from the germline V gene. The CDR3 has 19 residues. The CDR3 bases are TGTGCCAGCAGCTTAAGAGGGACCGGATCCTACTCTGGGGCCAACGTCCTGACTTTC. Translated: CASSLRGTGSYSGANVLTF.

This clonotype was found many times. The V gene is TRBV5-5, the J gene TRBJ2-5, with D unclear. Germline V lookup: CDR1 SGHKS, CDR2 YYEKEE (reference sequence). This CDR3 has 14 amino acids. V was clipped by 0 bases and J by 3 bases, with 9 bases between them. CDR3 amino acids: CASSLAGGKETQYF. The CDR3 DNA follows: TGTGCCAGCAGCTTGGCCGGTGGCAAAGAGACCCAGTACTTC.

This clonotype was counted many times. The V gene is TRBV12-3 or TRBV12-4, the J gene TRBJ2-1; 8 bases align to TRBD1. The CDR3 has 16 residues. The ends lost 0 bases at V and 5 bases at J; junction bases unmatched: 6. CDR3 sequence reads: CASSLANRGSDNEQFF. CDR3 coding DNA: TGTGCCAGCAGTTTAGCGAACAGGGGGTCCGACAATGAGCAGTTCTTC.

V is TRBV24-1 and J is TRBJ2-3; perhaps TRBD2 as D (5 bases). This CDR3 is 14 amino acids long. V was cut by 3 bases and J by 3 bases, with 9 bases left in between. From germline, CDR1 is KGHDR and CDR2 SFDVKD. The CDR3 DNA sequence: TGTGCCACCAGTGATCGAGGGATTACAGATACGCAGTATTTT. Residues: CATSDRGITDTQYF.

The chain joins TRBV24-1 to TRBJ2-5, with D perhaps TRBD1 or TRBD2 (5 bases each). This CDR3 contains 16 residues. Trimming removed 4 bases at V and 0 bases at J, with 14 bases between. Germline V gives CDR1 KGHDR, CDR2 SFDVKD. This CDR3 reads CATSEPKGTDQETQYF. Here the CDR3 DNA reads TGTGCCACCAGTGAACCAAAAGGGACGGACCAAGAGACCCAGTACTTC.

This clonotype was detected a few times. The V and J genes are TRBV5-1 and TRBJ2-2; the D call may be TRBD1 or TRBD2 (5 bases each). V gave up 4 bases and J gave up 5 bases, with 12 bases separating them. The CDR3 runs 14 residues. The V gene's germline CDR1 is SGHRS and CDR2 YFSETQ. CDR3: CASSRGEGTGELFF. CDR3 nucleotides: TGCGCCAGCAGCCGTGGTGAGGGGACCGGGGAGCTGTTTTTT.